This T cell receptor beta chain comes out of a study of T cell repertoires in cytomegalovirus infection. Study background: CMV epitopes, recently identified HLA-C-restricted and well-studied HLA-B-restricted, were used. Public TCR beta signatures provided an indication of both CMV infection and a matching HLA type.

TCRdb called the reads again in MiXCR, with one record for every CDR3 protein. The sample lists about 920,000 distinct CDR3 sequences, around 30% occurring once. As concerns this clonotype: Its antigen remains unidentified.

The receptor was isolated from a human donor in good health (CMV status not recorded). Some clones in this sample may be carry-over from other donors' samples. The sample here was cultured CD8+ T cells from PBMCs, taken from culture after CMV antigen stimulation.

CDR3: CASSLNRHFDSPLHF. In DNA form, the CDR3 reads TGTGCCAGCAGCCTAAACAGGCATTTCGATTCACCCCTCCACTTT. The rearrangement joins TRBV7-9 to TRBJ1-6, with a tentative D call TRBD1 (5 bases). The CDR3 length is 15 residues. The germline gives CDR1 SEHNR, CDR2 FQNEAQ (reference sequence). V was trimmed by 5 bases and J by 8 bases, leaving 16 bases between them. Complete variable domain (other parts from reference TRBV7-9 and TRBJ1-6): DTGVSQNPRHKITKRGQNVTFRCDPISEHNRLYWYRQTLGQGPEFLTYFQNEAQLEKSRLLSDRFSAERPKGSFSTLEIQRTEQGDSAMYLCASSLNRHFDSPLHFGNGTRLTVT.